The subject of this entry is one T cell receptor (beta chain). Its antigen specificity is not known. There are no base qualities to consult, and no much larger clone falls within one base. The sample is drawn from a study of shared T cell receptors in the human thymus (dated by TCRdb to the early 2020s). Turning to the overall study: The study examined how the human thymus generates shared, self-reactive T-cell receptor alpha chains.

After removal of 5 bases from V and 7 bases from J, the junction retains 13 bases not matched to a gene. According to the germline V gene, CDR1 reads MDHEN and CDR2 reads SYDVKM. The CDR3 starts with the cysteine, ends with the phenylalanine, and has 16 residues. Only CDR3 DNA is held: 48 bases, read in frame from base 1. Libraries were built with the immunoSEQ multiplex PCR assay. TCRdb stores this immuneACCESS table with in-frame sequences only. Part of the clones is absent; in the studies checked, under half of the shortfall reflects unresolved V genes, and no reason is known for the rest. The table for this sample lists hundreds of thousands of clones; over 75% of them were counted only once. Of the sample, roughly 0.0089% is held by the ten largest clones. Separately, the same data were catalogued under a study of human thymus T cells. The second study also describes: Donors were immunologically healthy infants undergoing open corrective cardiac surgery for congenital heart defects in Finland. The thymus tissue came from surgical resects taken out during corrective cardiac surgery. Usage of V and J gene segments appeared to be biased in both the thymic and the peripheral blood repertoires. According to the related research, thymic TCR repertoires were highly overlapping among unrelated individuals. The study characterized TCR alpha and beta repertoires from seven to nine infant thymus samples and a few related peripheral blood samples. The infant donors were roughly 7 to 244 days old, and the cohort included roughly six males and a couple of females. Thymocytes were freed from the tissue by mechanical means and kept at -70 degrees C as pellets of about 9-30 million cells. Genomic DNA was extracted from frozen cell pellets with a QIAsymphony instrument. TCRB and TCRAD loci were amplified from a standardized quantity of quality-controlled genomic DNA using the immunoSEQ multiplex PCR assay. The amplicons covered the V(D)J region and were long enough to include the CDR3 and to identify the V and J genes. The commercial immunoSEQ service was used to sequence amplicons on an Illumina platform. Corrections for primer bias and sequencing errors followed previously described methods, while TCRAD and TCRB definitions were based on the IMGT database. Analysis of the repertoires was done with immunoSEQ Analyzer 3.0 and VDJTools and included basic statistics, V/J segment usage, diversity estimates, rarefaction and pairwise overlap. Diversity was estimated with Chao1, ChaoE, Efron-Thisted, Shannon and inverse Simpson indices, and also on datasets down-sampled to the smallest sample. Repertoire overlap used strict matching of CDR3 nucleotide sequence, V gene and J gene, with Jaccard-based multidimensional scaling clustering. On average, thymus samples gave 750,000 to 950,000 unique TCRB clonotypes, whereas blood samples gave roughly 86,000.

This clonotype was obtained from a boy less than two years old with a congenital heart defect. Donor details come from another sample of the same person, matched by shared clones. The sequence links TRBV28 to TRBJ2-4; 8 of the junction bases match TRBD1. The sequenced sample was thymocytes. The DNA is TGTGCCAGCAGTCCGGGACAGGTCCGACGATTGAACATTCAGTACTTC. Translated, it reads CASSPGQVRRLNIQYF.